This entry lists 15 T cell receptor beta chains sequenced from one sample in a study of cytomegalovirus exposure and HLA in healthy donors. PCR employed 60 Vbeta and 13 Jbeta primers. This table comes from immunoSEQ multiplex PCR, and its TCRdb copy is limited to in-frame clones, with some not included. The sample has roughly 71,000 clones. Sequencing was carried out using PBMCs. The receptor set was obtained from a woman between 40 and 55 years old in good health and CMV-seropositive.

This chain links TRBV6-4 with TRBJ2-1, with TRBD2 identical over 9 bases. From germline, CDR1 is MRHNA and CDR2 SNTAGT. The trim removed 5 bases at V and 1 base at J, leaving 6 bases unmatched. This CDR3 comprises 16 residues. The CDR3 bases are TGTGCCAGCAGTCGGAGCGGGGGGCGTTCCTACAATGAGCAGTTCTTC. Encoded protein: CASSRSGGRSYNEQFF.

V usage is TRBV7-9 and J usage is TRBJ1-5; no reliable D call. With 1 base removed from V and 5 bases from J, the gap between germline ends came to 6 bases. Looked up from germline, CDR1 is SEHNR and CDR2 is FQNEAQ (reference sequence). The CDR3 consists of 13 residues. The CDR3 region has the DNA TGTGCCAGCAGCTTAGAGAGAGATCAGCCCCAGCATTTT. It encodes CASSLERDQPQHF. Full variable domain (missing parts from reference TRBV7-9 and TRBJ1-5): DTGVSQNPRHKITKRGQNVTFRCDPISEHNRLYWYRQTLGQGPEFLTYFQNEAQLEKSRLLSDRFSAERPKGSFSTLEIQRTEQGDSAMYLCASSLERDQPQHFGDGTRLSIL.

V is TRBV5-1 and J is TRBJ2-5, with TRBD2 matching over 8 bases. J gave up 5 bases and V 4 bases, and 13 bases lay outside the gene matches. This CDR3 is 16 amino acids long. Germline V lookup: CDR1 SGHRS, CDR2 YFSETQ. The CDR3 loop reads CASSPEASGRRETQYF. CDR3 DNA: TGCGCCAGCAGCCCTGAGGCCAGCGGGAGAAGGGAGACCCAGTACTTC.

V is TRBV9 and J is TRBJ1-4; no reliable D call. Trimming took off 3 bases at V and 1 base at J, with 10 bases between the two ends. Germline assignment: CDR1 SGDLS and CDR2 YYNGEE. The CDR3 has 15 amino acids. CDR3 in amino acids: CASSARAVTNEKLFF. In DNA, the CDR3 is TGTGCCAGCAGCGCGAGAGCCGTAACTAATGAAAAACTGTTTTTT. The variable domain in full, with the rest retrieved from reference TRBV9 and TRBJ1-4, is DSGVTQTPKHLITATGQRVTLRCSPRSGDLSVYWYQQSLDQGLQFLIQYYNGEERAKGNILERFSAQQFPDLHSELNLSSLELGDSALYFCASSARAVTNEKLFFGSGTQLSVL.

Notes on this clone: The same CDR3 also results from other DNA sequences found in this sample. The rearrangement uses TRBV6-1 and TRBJ2-3; 14 positions agree with TRBD2. Germline CDR1 reads MNHNS; CDR2 reads SASEGT. There are 15 residues in the CDR3. Trimming took 4 bases from V and 4 from J; bases not matched to a gene: 1. CDR3 loop: CASSGLAGGPDTQYF. Written as DNA, the CDR3 is TGTGCCAGCAGTGGACTAGCGGGGGGGCCAGATACGCAGTATTTT.

The V call is TRBV4-1, the J call TRBJ1-1, with a tentative D call TRBD1 (6 bases). The germline gives CDR1 MGHRA, CDR2 YSYEKL. V dropped 1 base and J dropped 5 bases, with 14 bases sitting between them. CDR3 length: 15 amino acids. In DNA, the CDR3 is TGCGCCAGCAGCCAAGGAACAGGGAGATGGACTGAAGCTTTCTTT. Translating gives CASSQGTGRWTEAFF.

This chain joins TRBV6-5 and TRBJ2-7, with 10 bases identical to TRBD1. This CDR3 comprises 15 residues. Germline trimming cut 6 bases from V and 1 base from J; bases unmatched to any gene: 6. Germline CDR1 is MNHEY and CDR2 is SVGAGI. CDR3 DNA: TGTGCCAGCAGCCGGGACAGGGGAGGGTCCTACGAGCAGTACTTC. This gives the protein CASSRDRGGSYEQYF.

The rearrangement joins TRBV5-1 to TRBJ1-2; TRBD1 is a possible D gene (5 bases). The V end was cut by 2 bases, the J end by 6 bases, with 8 bases between. CDR1 is SGHRS, CDR2 YFSETQ, per germline. The length of the CDR3 is 12 residues. The CDR3, as DNA: TGCGCCAGCAGCTTTCAGGGTGATGGCTACACCTTC. This gives the protein CASSFQGDGYTF. The full variable domain, with the rest looked up from reference TRBV5-1 and TRBJ1-2, is KAGVTQTPRYLIKTRGQQVTLSCSPISGHRSVSWYQQTPGQGLQFLFEYFSETQRNKGNFPGRFSGRQFSNSRSEMNVSTLELGDSALYLCASSFQGDGYTFGSGTRLTVV.

The genes are TRBV7-3 and TRBJ2-5, with 10 bases lining up with TRBD2. The length of the CDR3 is 15 residues. Germline V gives CDR1 SGHTA, CDR2 FQGTGA. V dropped 5 bases and J dropped 5; count of bases not matched to a gene: 8. CDR3 residues: CASSELAGVGETQYF. The CDR3 DNA follows: TGTGCCAGCAGCGAGCTAGCGGGAGTGGGGGAGACCCAGTACTTC. Full variable domain (outside the CDR3, taken from reference TRBV7-3 and TRBJ2-5): GAGVSQTPSNKVTEKGKYVELRCDPISGHTALYWYRQSLGQGPEFLIYFQGTGAADDSGLPNDRFFAVRPEGSVSTLKIQRTERGDSAVYLCASSELAGVGETQYFGPGTRLLVL.

V gene TRBV7-2 combines with J gene TRBJ1-4; a weak D match, TRBD1 (5 bases). The CDR3 is 15 amino acids. Trimming shortened V by 5 bases and J by 2 bases, and 12 bases separated the two germline ends. From germline, CDR1 is SGHTA and CDR2 FQGNSA. The CDR3 region is CASSKSGGTNEKLFF. The CDR3 DNA reads as TGTGCCAGCAGCAAATCTGGGGGGACTAATGAAAAACTGTTTTTT.

The V call is TRBV29-1, the J call TRBJ2-1, with a possible D match to TRBD2 (5 bases). This CDR3 is 15 amino acids long. Per germline, CDR1 SQVTM and CDR2 ANQGSEA. With 0 bases removed from V and 0 bases from J, the gap between germline ends came to 9 bases. This chain's CDR3 is CSVEESGSSYNEQFF. As DNA, the CDR3 is TGCAGCGTTGAAGAGAGCGGTAGCTCCTACAATGAGCAGTTCTTC.

The chain has TRBV5-1 and TRBJ1-2, with D perhaps TRBD1 (6 bases). This CDR3 is built from 14 residues. Germline V CDR1 and CDR2: SGHRS, YFSETQ. The V and J ends lost 3 bases and 2 bases respectively, with 11 bases between them. The CDR3 spells CASSSGGHNYGYTF. CDR3 DNA: TGCGCCAGCAGCTCGGGGGGGCACAACTATGGCTACACCTTC.

A remark on this clone: Distinct nucleotide sequences in the sample also encode this CDR3. The chain links TRBV6-5 to TRBJ1-1; TRBD1 matches at 9 bases. With V trimmed by 5 bases and J by 4 bases, 5 bases remained unmatched. Germline-derived CDR1 and CDR2 are MNHEY and SVGAGI. The CDR3 length is 14 residues. The CDR3 DNA reads TGTGCCAGCAGTCCGGGACAGGGATCCACTGAAGCTTTCTTT. Amino acid sequence: CASSPGQGSTEAFF.

V gene TRBV27 combines with J gene TRBJ2-5; 8 bases map to TRBD2. This CDR3 has 13 residues. V dropped 6 bases and J dropped 5; count of bases not matched to a gene: 5. The germline V gene encodes CDR1 MNHEY and CDR2 SMNVEV (reference sequence). This CDR3 is CASSRGGRETQYF. For the CDR3, the DNA is TGTGCCAGCAGCCGGGGGGGCCGGGAGACCCAGTACTTC.

V gene TRBV6-1 combines with J gene TRBJ1-2, with 9 bases aligning to TRBD1. V shed 4 bases and J 1 base; nucleotides not matched to a gene: 7. The CDR3 consists of 16 residues. Germline V gives CDR1 MNHNS, CDR2 SASEGT. Here the CDR3 DNA reads TGTGCCAGCAGTGTCCGGACAGGGGCATATAACTATGGCTACACCTTC. Protein sequence: CASSVRTGAYNYGYTF.